The 28 T cell receptor beta chains presented below share a single source sample, sequenced in a study of spatial heterogeneity in lung cancer. Time point reported: sample taken at primary tumor resection. Unsorted whole RNA from tumor, nontumor lung or frozen PBMC underwent sequencing. TCRdb itself ran the 5' RACE reads through MiXCR, one entry per CDR3 protein. The repertoire holds under 15,000 distinct CDR3 sequences, 3.9% seen once, with roughly 45% in the top ten. The sample here was PBMCs, taken at surgery. These receptors all stem from a male donor with early-stage non-small cell lung cancer.

This clonotype was seen many times. The size of this beta chain means little, since it is a stray read in a library made for alpha chains. The CDR3 bases are TGCAGTGCCCAACTAGCAGATACGCAGTATTTT. The encoded protein is CSAQLADTQYF. V gene TRBV20-1 combines with J gene TRBJ2-3; possibly TRBD2 for D (5 bases). The germline CDR1 and CDR2 sequences are DFQATT and SNEGSKA (reference sequence). The CDR3 sequence is 11 residues long. The V gene lost 6 bases and the J gene lost 4 bases, with 8 bases spanning the gap.

This clonotype was observed at least ten times. Because this beta chain is a stray read in a library intended to capture alpha chains, its abundance should not be given much weight. The rearrangement links TRBV7-9 to TRBJ1-4; the D is unclear. The ends were cut back, 2 bases at V and 11 bases at J, with 9 bases in the middle. The length of the CDR3 is 12 residues. Per germline, CDR1 SEHNR and CDR2 FQNEAQ (reference sequence). In nucleotides, the CDR3 is TGTGCCAGCAGCTTATCGTCGGGGAAACTGTTTTTT. It is translated as CASSLSSGKLFF.

In this sample, this clonotype turned up many times. As an off-target read in a library built for alpha chains, this beta chain has a frequency of little significance. The chain recombines TRBV28 with TRBJ2-5; D uncertain. CDR3 size: 13 residues. V was shortened by 8 bases and J by 9 bases, with 19 bases between the two germline ends. CDR1 and CDR2 (germline): MDHEN, SYDVKM. Here the CDR3 DNA reads TGTGCCAGCTGCCCTGGACCCTTCGAGGCCCAGTACTTC. Translated: CASCPGPFEAQYF.

This clonotype has a count of ten or more. This beta chain slipped into a library made for alpha chains as a stray read, so its size is not meaningful. The chain joins TRBV6-5 to TRBJ2-1; a weak D match, TRBD2 (6 bases). CDR1 MNHEY and CDR2 SVGAGI come from the germline V gene. The CDR3 spans 14 residues. V shed 8 bases and J shed 2 bases, with 13 bases lying between them. The CDR3 reads CASGKGLTYNEQFF. CDR3 sequence (DNA): TGTGCCAGCGGGAAGGGACTTACCTACAATGAGCAGTTCTTC.

At least ten counts were recorded for this clonotype. Since the library was made to target alpha chains, this beta chain is a stray read and its abundance is not meaningful. V and J are TRBV6-1 and TRBJ2-6; 8 nucleotides align to TRBD1. The CDR3 has 15 amino acids. J gave up 3 bases and V 9 bases, and 7 bases lay outside the gene matches. Germline V lookup: CDR1 MNHNS, CDR2 SASEGT. CDR3 in DNA: TGTGCCAGTTCGCAGGGGGCGCATGGGGCCAACGTCCTGACTTTC. It translates to CASSQGAHGANVLTF.

This clonotype was counted ten times or more. Because the library targeted alpha chains, this beta chain is an off-target read whose size means little. This chain links TRBV7-6 with TRBJ2-5; D is ambiguous. Germline V CDR1 and CDR2: SGHVS, FNYEAQ. V gave up 5 bases and J gave up 0 bases, with 7 bases separating them. This CDR3 contains 13 residues. The CDR3 DNA is TGTGCCAGCAGCCCGCGCGACCAAGAGACCCAGTACTTC. Protein sequence: CASSPRDQETQYF.

This clonotype was picked up many times. A library prepared for alpha chains yielded this beta chain as an off-target read; its size is of little meaning. For the CDR3, the DNA is TGCGCCAGCAGCTTTACACATACGTCCTACGAGCAGTACTTC. Residues: CASSFTHTSYEQYF. V and J are TRBV5-1 and TRBJ2-7; D remains unclear. The ends were cut back, 2 bases at V and 1 base at J, with 10 bases in the middle. The CDR3 extends over 14 amino acids. Germline V CDR1 and CDR2: SGHRS, YFSETQ.

In this sample, this clonotype turned up many times. This beta chain lies outside the target of a library built for alpha chains; its clone size means little. This chain joins TRBV7-8 and TRBJ1-5; D is unclear. V lost 5 bases and J 2 bases, leaving 19 bases between the germline ends. Germline V gene lookup returns CDR1 SGHVS and CDR2 FQNEAQ. The CDR3 has 17 amino acids. CDR3 bases: TGTGCCAGCAGCCCCTTCAGGTGGGCACGGGGCAATCAGCCCCAGCATTTT. Protein sequence: CASSPFRWARGNQPQHF.

This clonotype was detected many times. Since it is a stray read in a library aimed at alpha chains, this beta chain has a size that is not meaningful. The chain employs TRBV29-1 and TRBJ2-3; 8 positions match TRBD1. Germline assignment: CDR1 SQVTM and CDR2 ANQGSEA. V shed 6 bases, J shed 2 bases, and the junction held 7 bases outside the gene matches. There are 14 residues in the CDR3. The CDR3 DNA sequence: TGCAGCGTGTTGACAGGGGCATACACAGATACGCAGTATTTT. Translated, it gives CSVLTGAYTDTQYF.

Note on this clonotype: Because the library targeted alpha chains, this beta chain is an off-target read whose size means little. The chain combines TRBV6-2 or TRBV6-3 with TRBJ2-1; D is ambiguous. V shed 8 bases and J shed 5 bases, with 13 bases lying between them. The CDR3 covers 13 residues. Germline loops: CDR1 MNHEY, CDR2 SVGEGT. DNA for the CDR3: TGTGCCAGCGAATTTGGGGTGCACAATGAGCAGTTCTTC. This gives the protein CASEFGVHNEQFF.

This clonotype was recorded a few times. This beta chain turned up in a library designed for alpha chains; as an off-target read, its abundance says little. The CDR3 bases are TGTGCCAGCACCCGTGGGGGGGGCCCGAGGGCCAATGAGCAGTTCTTC. Its translation: CASTRGGGPRANEQFF. This chain joins TRBV7-8 and TRBJ2-1, with D perhaps matching TRBD2 (7 bases). V lost 7 bases to trimming and J lost 6 bases, with 22 bases between them. This CDR3 contains 16 residues. Per the germline V gene, CDR1 is SGHVS and CDR2 is FQNEAQ. The full variable domain, rest sourced from reference TRBV7-8 and TRBJ2-1, is GAGVSQSPRYKVAKRGQDVALRCDPISGHVSLFWYQQALGQGPEFLTYFQNEAQLDKSGLPSDRFFAERPEGSVSTLKIQRTQQEDSAVYLCASTRGGGPRANEQFFGPGTRLTVL.

This clonotype was observed many times. This beta chain lies outside the target of a library built for alpha chains; its clone size means little. The CDR3: CASSQGRYGTDTQYF. CDR3 in DNA: TGTGCCAGCAGCCAAGGCCGCTACGGCACAGATACGCAGTATTTT. V is TRBV14 and J is TRBJ2-3; no firm D call. The CDR3 extends over 15 amino acids. V was cut by 1 base and J by 1 base, with 9 bases left in between. Germline V gene sequence: CDR1 SGHDN, CDR2 FVKESK.

Sample share makes this clonotype large. The size of this beta chain means little, since it is a stray read in a library made for alpha chains. The chain has TRBV28 and TRBJ2-7; weak D call: TRBD2 (5 bases). Germline lookup yields CDR1 MDHEN and CDR2 SYDVKM. The CDR3 runs 12 residues. V was clipped by 9 bases and J by 2 bases, with 11 bases between them. DNA for the CDR3: TGTGCCAGTCAGCGGACCGCCTACGAGCAGTACTTC. Encoded protein: CASQRTAYEQYF. The full variable domain, in which reference TRBV28 and TRBJ2-7 provide the parts outside the CDR3, is DVKVTQSSRYLVKRTGEKVFLECVQDMDHENMFWYRQDPGLGLRLIYFSYDVKMKEKGDIPEGYSVSREKKERFSLILESASTNQTSMYLCASQRTAYEQYFGPGTRLTVT.

This clonotype was picked up many times. This beta chain is a stray sequence in a library constructed for alpha chains; its clone size is not meaningful. The rearrangement links TRBV19 to TRBJ2-5, with D possibly being TRBD1 or TRBD2 (5 bases each). The CDR3 is 14 residues long. Germline assignment: CDR1 LNHDA and CDR2 SQIVND (reference sequence). The germline V and J ends were trimmed by 8 bases and 7 bases, with 20 bases remaining between them. The CDR3 loop reads CASSPRDQVWTQYF. CDR3 nucleotides: TGTGCCAGTTCTCCCCGGGACCAGGTTTGGACCCAGTACTTC.

A note on this clonotype: This beta chain is an off-target read within a library intended for alpha chains, so its frequency means little. The chain recombines TRBV28 with TRBJ2-7; D is perhaps TRBD2 (6 bases). The CDR3 extends over 14 amino acids. CDR1 is MDHEN and CDR2 is SYDVKM in the germline V gene. V lost 10 bases, J lost 4 bases, and 20 bases lay in between. CDR3 amino acids: CATTPRWEVYEQYF. In DNA form, the CDR3 reads TGTGCCACTACTCCTCGGTGGGAGGTGTACGAGCAGTACTTC.

With regard to this clonotype: The size of this beta chain means little, since it is a stray read in a library made for alpha chains. The chain links TRBV20-1 to TRBJ2-3; a possible D gene is TRBD2 (6 bases). Trimming pared 4 bases from V and 3 bases from J, leaving 14 bases between. The CDR3 consists of 14 residues. CDR1 is DFQATT and CDR2 is SNEGSKA in the germline V gene (reference sequence). Written as DNA, the CDR3 is TGCAGTGCTAATCCCGGGAGAGGGACAGATACGCAGTATTTT. Residues: CSANPGRGTDTQYF.

This clonotype was recorded at least ten times. This beta chain was picked up by a library intended for alpha chains and is off target, so its count carries little meaning. The chain carries TRBV12-3 or TRBV12-4 and TRBJ2-4, with a weak D call TRBD1 (6 bases). Between the trimmed V and J ends, which lost 3 bases and 14 bases, there was a span of 17 bases. This CDR3 comprises 13 residues. This CDR3 reads CASSLPGARLEYF. Here the CDR3 DNA reads TGTGCCAGCAGTTTGCCAGGGGCGCGACTGGAGTACTTC.

This clonotype was recorded at least ten times. Because this beta chain is a stray read in a library intended to capture alpha chains, its abundance should not be given much weight. V gene TRBV20-1 combines with J gene TRBJ2-7; D is unresolved. The ends were cut back, 3 bases at V and 2 bases at J, with 8 bases in the middle. The CDR3 consists of 12 residues. The V gene's germline CDR1 is DFQATT and CDR2 SNEGSKA (reference sequence). CDR3 amino acids: CSASTKAYEQYF. In nucleotides, the CDR3 is TGCAGTGCTAGTACCAAAGCCTACGAGCAGTACTTC.

This clonotype was detected ten times or more. The library was prepared for alpha chains; this beta chain is a stray read, so its frequency means little. The gene calls are TRBV27 and TRBJ2-7; D may be TRBD2 (6 bases). The CDR3 contains 15 residues. Between the trimmed V and J ends, which lost 4 bases and 3 bases, there was a span of 16 bases. Germline V lookup: CDR1 MNHEY, CDR2 SMNVEV (reference sequence). The CDR3 here is CASSSPEGEVYEQYF. CDR3 sequence (DNA): TGTGCCAGCAGTTCCCCGGAGGGAGAAGTCTACGAGCAGTACTTC.

This clonotype was recorded many times. This beta chain came through as a stray read in a library set up for alpha chains, and its size says little. The gene calls are TRBV7-9 and TRBJ2-1, with 14 bases aligning to TRBD2. The V gene's germline CDR1 is SEHNR and CDR2 FQNEAQ (reference sequence). The CDR3 runs 16 residues. The J segment lost 2 bases and the V segment lost 5 bases, leaving 2 bases of the junction unmatched. The CDR3 DNA reads as TGTGCCAGCAGCAAGGGACTAGCGGGAGCCTACAATGAGCAGTTCTTC. It encodes CASSKGLAGAYNEQFF.

This clonotype was counted ten times or more. Since it is a stray read in a library aimed at alpha chains, this beta chain has a size that is not meaningful. The CDR3 bases are TGTGCCAGCAGTACCGGACAGGGCAAGATTATAGCGGGAGGCTACAATGAGCAGTTCTTC. As protein: CASSTGQGKIIAGGYNEQFF. This chain connects TRBV25-1 to TRBJ2-1; 10 bases align to TRBD2. CDR1 and CDR2 from the germline V gene are MGHDK and SYGVNS. The CDR3 loop spans 20 amino acids. Unmatched junction bases numbered 19, after V lost 5 bases and J lost 3 bases. Full variable domain (outside the CDR3, taken from reference TRBV25-1 and TRBJ2-1): EADIYQTPRYLVIGTGKKITLECSQTMGHDKMYWYQQDPGMELHLIHYSYGVNSTEKGDLSSESTVSRIRTEHFPLTLESARPSHTSQYLCASSTGQGKIIAGGYNEQFFGPGTRLTVL.

Details on this clonotype: Being off target in a library aimed at alpha chains, this beta chain has a size of little meaning. This sequence joins TRBV6-2 or TRBV6-3 and TRBJ2-2, with TRBD1 as a possible D gene (6 bases). Germline values: CDR1 MNHEY, CDR2 SVGEGT. The CDR3 spans 12 residues. The V and J ends lost 10 bases and 5 bases respectively, with 11 bases between them. The CDR3 spells CATKRGTGELFF. In DNA, the CDR3 is TGTGCCACCAAAAGGGGGACCGGGGAGCTGTTTTTT.

This clonotype was counted at least ten times. Since the library was made to target alpha chains, this beta chain is a stray read and its abundance is not meaningful. This chain connects TRBV24-1 to TRBJ2-1; D may be TRBD1 or TRBD2 (5 bases each). The CDR3 consists of 15 residues. The germline V gene has CDR1 KGHDR and CDR2 SFDVKD. The V and J ends lost 1 base and 8 bases respectively, with 14 bases between them. The DNA of the CDR3 is TGTGCCACCAGTGATTTAGGTCAGGGACCCCATGAGCAGTTCTTC. Its protein is CATSDLGQGPHEQFF.

This clonotype appeared many times. Because this beta chain is a stray read in a library intended to capture alpha chains, its abundance should not be given much weight. V and J are TRBV6-2 or TRBV6-3 and TRBJ2-1, with a tentative D call TRBD2 (6 bases). Trimming shortened V by 8 bases and J by 2 bases, and 16 bases separated the two germline ends. Per the germline V gene, CDR1 is MNHEY and CDR2 is SVGEGT. This CDR3 region has 15 residues. The CDR3 spells CASGLFGGAYNEQFF. The CDR3 bases are TGTGCCAGCGGGCTGTTCGGCGGGGCCTACAATGAGCAGTTCTTC.

This clonotype was observed at least ten times. The size of this beta chain means little, since it is a stray read in a library made for alpha chains. The V call is TRBV4-3, the J call TRBJ2-1; 10 nucleotides match TRBD1. The CDR3 length is 14 residues. The V gene end was trimmed by 5 bases and the J gene end by 7 bases; junction bases not matched to a gene: 5. Germline loops: CDR1 LGHNA, CDR2 YSLEER. Here the CDR3 reads CASSNRDRGNEQFF. In DNA form, the CDR3 reads TGCGCCAGCAGCAACCGGGACAGGGGAAATGAGCAGTTCTTC.

This clonotype came up many times. A library prepared for alpha chains yielded this beta chain as an off-target read; its size is of little meaning. This rearrangement joins TRBV11-2 to TRBJ2-1; 8 bases are shared with TRBD2. Trimming at V came to 2 bases and at J to 7 bases, leaving 10 bases not matched to a gene. The CDR3 extends over 16 amino acids. Germline V lookup: CDR1 SGHAT, CDR2 FQNNGV. CDR3 region: CASSLRGAGAGNEQFF. Written as DNA, the CDR3 is TGTGCCAGCAGCTTAAGGGGAGCGGGAGCTGGGAATGAGCAGTTCTTC.

This clonotype was found a few times. This beta chain is a stray sequence in a library constructed for alpha chains; its clone size is not meaningful. The chain employs TRBV4-3 and TRBJ1-3, with unresolved D. Trimming pared 3 bases from V and 0 bases from J, leaving 9 bases between. The length of the CDR3 is 15 residues. Germline CDR1 LGHNA, CDR2 YSLEER. CDR3 nucleotides: TGCGCCAGCAGCCAGGACGGTAACTCTGGAAACACCATATATTTT. Translated, it gives CASSQDGNSGNTIYF.

This clonotype was observed many times. This beta chain slipped into a library made for alpha chains as a stray read, so its size is not meaningful. This chain connects TRBV5-4 to TRBJ2-1; D gene unclear. The length of the CDR3 is 13 residues. CDR1 is SGHNT and CDR2 is YYREEE in the germline V gene (reference sequence). V dropped 1 base and J dropped 4 bases, with 6 bases sitting between them. The CDR3 protein is CASSLRSYNEQFF. The DNA of the CDR3 is TGTGCCAGCAGCTTGCGCAGTTACAATGAGCAGTTCTTC.